The entry below gives a single TCR beta chain sequence along with its context. Assay: immunoSEQ multiplex PCR; the TCRdb copy retains only in-frame clones and omits some. The sample has roughly 280,000 clones, approximately 86% seen once. This sample is part of a study of blood T cell repertoires in COVID-19. As for the study in general: The origin of the acute and convalescent COVID-19 samples was the United States, Italy and Spain. PBMCs, B-cell-depleted T cells, or T cells provided the cDNA or gDNA that made up the material.

The sample was peripheral blood. The clonotype originates from a man aged 30 to 45 with active or convalescent COVID-19.

CDR3 region: CASSQDRLAGINEQFF. CDR3 nucleotides: TGCGCCAGCAGCCAAGACAGACTAGCGGGGATCAATGAGCAGTTCTTC. The chain is built from TRBV4-3 and TRBJ2-1; TRBD2 agrees at 11 bases. Germline CDR1 LGHNA, CDR2 YSLEER. This CDR3 is 16 amino acids long. The trim removed 0 bases at V and 6 bases at J, leaving 4 bases unmatched.